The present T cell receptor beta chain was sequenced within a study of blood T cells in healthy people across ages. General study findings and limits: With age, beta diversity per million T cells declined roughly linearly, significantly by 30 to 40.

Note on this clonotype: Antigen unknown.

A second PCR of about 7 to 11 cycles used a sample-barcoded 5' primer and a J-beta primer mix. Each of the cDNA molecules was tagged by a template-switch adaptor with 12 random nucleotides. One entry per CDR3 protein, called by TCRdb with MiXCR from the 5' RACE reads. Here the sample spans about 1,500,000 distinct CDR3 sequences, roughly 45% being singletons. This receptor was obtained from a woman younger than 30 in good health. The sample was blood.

The CDR3 protein is CASSPGLRSSYNSPLHF. The CDR3 DNA reads as TGTGCCAGCAGCCCGGGTCTAAGGAGCTCCTATAATTCACCCCTCCACTTT. The gene calls are TRBV3-1 and TRBJ1-6; D remains ambiguous. Germline CDR1 reads LGHDT; CDR2 reads YNNKEL (reference sequence). V was shortened by 4 bases and J by 0 bases, with 13 bases between the two germline ends. The CDR3 loop spans 17 amino acids.